These 4 T cell receptor beta chains originate from one sample sequenced in a study of T cells in localized non-small cell lung cancer. The table came from immunoSEQ multiplex PCR; TCRdb's copy has only in-frame clones and leaves some out. The sample lists 2,500 to 3,000 clones; around 25% were seen once. This specimen consisted of normal lung tissue next to the tumor, obtained before any cancer treatment. The receptors were sampled from a female donor aged 60 or older with stage I squamous cell lung carcinoma.

This clone has just a few counts. The chain couples TRBV6-8 to TRBJ1-2, with TRBD1 matching over 7 bases. With V trimmed by 4 bases and J by 5 bases, 10 bases remained unmatched. Germline V gives CDR1 MNHGY, CDR2 SAAAGT. This CDR3 is 15 amino acids long. The DNA for the CDR3 is TGTGCCAGCAGTTCCCCGAGTAGGGGGCTGTATGGCTACACCTTC. It yields the protein CASSSPSRGLYGYTF.

Judged by abundance, this clone is medium-sized. The gene calls are TRBV11-3 and TRBJ2-7, with D perhaps TRBD1 (6 bases). The CDR3 totals 15 residues. The V end lost 5 bases, the J end lost 1 base, and 15 bases lay between the germline ends. The germline gives CDR1 SGHNT, CDR2 YENEEA. In DNA form, the CDR3 reads TGTGCCAGCAGCCTGGGGGCCTCTGGGTCCTACGAGCAGTACTTC. Translation gives CASSLGASGSYEQYF.

This clone was seen only a few times. This chain connects TRBV9 to TRBJ2-1; TRBD2 aligns across 12 bases. Germline CDR1 SGDLS, CDR2 YYNGEE. After removal of 2 bases from V and 1 base from J, the junction contained 4 bases not matched to a gene. The CDR3 is 17 residues long. The CDR3 DNA sequence: TGTGCCAGCAGCGTCCAGACTAGCGGGAGTTCCTACAATGAGCAGTTCTTC. Translation: CASSVQTSGSSYNEQFF.

This clone was seen a few times. The chain employs TRBV5-1 and TRBJ2-2; the D gene is possibly TRBD1 (6 bases). This CDR3 spans 16 amino acids. Trimming removed 3 bases from V and 6 bases from J, with 18 bases in between. CDR1 SGHRS and CDR2 YFSETQ come from the germline V gene. The CDR3 region is CASSWPRDQGSGELFF. DNA for the CDR3: TGCGCCAGCAGCTGGCCTCGGGACCAGGGGTCCGGGGAGCTGTTTTTT.